Shown below are 12 T cell receptor beta chains from a single sample sequenced in a study of cytomegalovirus exposure and HLA in healthy donors. The study ran its PCR with 60 Vbeta and 13 Jbeta primers. The table came from immunoSEQ multiplex PCR; TCRdb's copy has only in-frame clones and leaves some out. Counted here are 150,000 or so clones, 70% to 85% occurring once; the ten biggest clones make up roughly 1.4%. The sequencing input was PBMCs. The receptor source for this set is a man younger than 40 in good health and CMV-seropositive.

The V call is TRBV6-1, the J call TRBJ1-5; D may be TRBD1 (5 bases). V dropped 4 bases and J dropped 0 bases, with 10 bases sitting between them. The CDR3 runs 15 residues. In germline, CDR1 is MNHNS, CDR2 SASEGT. CDR3 nucleotide sequence: TGTGCCAGCAGTGTAGGGCAGGGTAGCAATCAGCCCCAGCATTTT. Translation gives CASSVGQGSNQPQHF.

V and J are TRBV19 and TRBJ2-3; D not certain. Trimming removed 9 bases at V and 0 bases at J, with 16 bases between. Germline V lookup: CDR1 LNHDA, CDR2 SQIVND (reference sequence). CDR3 length: 15 residues. In nucleotides, the CDR3 is TGTGCCAGATCAACGACTTTTTCTAGCACAGATACGCAGTATTTT. This codes for CARSTTFSSTDTQYF. The whole variable domain, filled in from reference TRBV19 and TRBJ2-3, reads DGGITQSPKYLFRKEGQNVTLSCEQNLNHDAMYWYRQDPGQGLRLIYYSQIVNDFQKGDIAEGYSVSREKKESFPLTVTSAQKNPTAFYLCARSTTFSSTDTQYFGPGTRLTVL.

The chain has TRBV29-1 and TRBJ2-2; D possibly corresponds to TRBD1 (5 bases). Germline-derived CDR1 and CDR2 are SQVTM and ANQGSEA. Trimming cost V 7 bases and J 5 bases, with 11 bases left between them. The CDR3 contains 12 residues. CDR3 nucleotides: TGCAGCGCCGGACGACAGACCGGGGAGCTGTTTTTT. It is translated as CSAGRQTGELFF.

This sequence joins TRBV28 and TRBJ2-3; 7 positions agree with TRBD1. V gave up 7 bases and J gave up 4 bases; unmatched junction bases: 14. The CDR3 has 16 residues. Germline CDR1 and CDR2: MDHEN and SYDVKM. The CDR3 nucleotides read TGTGCCAGCAACTTGACTTTAGGGGGCGCCCCAGATACGCAGTATTTT. This gives the protein CASNLTLGGAPDTQYF.

About this clone: The same CDR3 is also encoded by other DNA sequences in this sample. The V and J genes are TRBV7-9 and TRBJ1-1; D call uncertain. CDR3 size: 12 residues. V was trimmed by 2 bases and J by 5 bases, leaving 6 bases between them. Germline V gives CDR1 SEHNR, CDR2 FQNEAQ (reference sequence). CDR3 protein: CASSLTGTEAFF. CDR3 DNA: TGTGCCAGCAGCTTAACGGGAACTGAAGCTTTCTTT.

The chain couples TRBV5-5 to TRBJ1-5; 10 bases are a match to TRBD1. Looked up from germline, CDR1 is SGHKS and CDR2 is YYEKEE (reference sequence). The CDR3 length is 16 residues. J gave up 6 bases and V 0 bases, and 6 bases lay outside the gene matches. The CDR3 is CASSLGGGQGSQPQHF. Here the CDR3 DNA reads TGTGCCAGCAGCTTGGGGGGGGGACAGGGGAGTCAGCCCCAGCATTTT.

The CDR3 is CASRLMDGRDKETQYF. Written as DNA, the CDR3 is TGTGCCAGCAGGTTGATGGACGGGAGGGACAAAGAGACCCAGTACTTC. The chain combines TRBV6-8 with TRBJ2-5; the match to TRBD2 covers 8 bases. J gave up 3 bases and V 6 bases, and 12 bases lay outside the gene matches. CDR1 and CDR2 (germline): MNHGY, SAAAGT. CDR3 size: 16 residues.

This clone was observed once. The rearrangement links TRBV7-3 to TRBJ2-1, with 16 bases that match TRBD2. The CDR3 totals 17 residues. CDR1 is SGHTA, CDR2 FQGTGA, per germline. V shed 5 bases, J shed 10 bases, and the junction held 11 bases outside the gene matches. The chain's CDR3 is CASSPRGTSGRAQEQFF. In nucleotides, the CDR3 is TGTGCCAGCAGCCCGCGGGGGACTAGCGGGAGGGCGCAGGAGCAGTTCTTC.

The CDR3 protein is CASSSLQGYGNTIYF. CDR3 DNA: TGTGCCAGCAGTTCCCTACAGGGTTACGGAAACACCATATATTTT. The chain employs TRBV28 and TRBJ1-3; D may be TRBD1 (6 bases). The V end lost 4 bases, the J end lost 4 bases, and 14 bases lay between the germline ends. The CDR3 totals 15 residues. The germline gives CDR1 MDHEN, CDR2 SYDVKM.

The chain joins TRBV28 to TRBJ2-1; TRBD2 matches at 11 bases. Trimming cost V 6 bases and J 4 bases; bases outside gene matches: 11. Germline loops: CDR1 MDHEN, CDR2 SYDVKM. The CDR3 covers 17 residues. CDR3 DNA sequence: TGTGCCAGCAGCCTCGACCATCTAGCGGGGGGATACAATGAGCAGTTCTTC. This codes for CASSLDHLAGGYNEQFF.

J is TRBJ2-3 and V is TRBV7-9, with a tentative D call TRBD2 (6 bases). This CDR3 has 15 residues. The germline V gene has CDR1 SEHNR and CDR2 FQNEAQ (reference sequence). V lost 6 bases, J lost 2 bases, and 15 bases lay in between. The CDR3 reads CASRSTAGHTDTQYF. CDR3 nucleotide sequence: TGTGCCAGCAGGTCTACAGCGGGCCACACAGATACGCAGTATTTT.

This clone has a single count. The rearrangement uses TRBV6-5 and TRBJ2-1, with 7 positions matching TRBD1. V shed 6 bases and J 1 base; nucleotides not matched to a gene: 6. Looked up from germline, CDR1 is MNHEY and CDR2 is SVGAGI. This CDR3 is 15 amino acids long. The CDR3 nucleotides read TGTGCCAGCAGACAGGGGACGACTTCCTACAATGAGCAGTTCTTC. Translating gives CASRQGTTSYNEQFF.